This T cell receptor (beta chain) is drawn from a study of cytomegalovirus exposure and HLA in healthy donors (dated by TCRdb to 2016 to 2017). With regard to the full study: In an earlier analysis of under 750 of the donors, roughly 300 Gb of sequence data and some 100 million unique TCR beta sequences from about 190 million T cells were reported. Roughly 300 gigabases of sequencing data and tens of millions of unique TCR sequences were included in an early release covering about 620 HLA-typed donors. The study was designed to test whether signatures of past pathogen exposure could be identified by cataloging public T cell receptors. Roughly 5 DR-DQ haplotypes were handled as single units for association and clustering, since linkage in the cohort was strong. A later genetic analysis used genome-wide SNP genotypes for about three fifths of the roughly 700 donors, treating that subset as a discovery cohort. A later analysis re-examined previously published TCR beta repertoires from roughly 720 donors and added high-resolution HLA genotyping to investigate patterns of TCR occurrence. To predict cytomegalovirus infection status, the study combined high-throughput TCR immunosequencing, statistical association of individual TCRs with disease status, and machine learning. Class I and class II HLA loci were covered by the typing at four-digit resolution. Across some 400 genotyped donors of the cohort, an average of approximately 240,000 unique TCR beta nucleotide sequences per donor were sequenced, and 15% to 20% of those sequences were non-productive. Rather than drawing on any new phenotypic data, the later analysis identified candidate immune exposures from TCR beta sequences and the way those sequences occurred across donors. An earlier analysis of approximately 580 of the donors used high-throughput TCR beta sequencing to judge whether each TCR beta V gene segment behaved as functional or pseudogenic. Donor age, sex, ethnicity and CMV serostatus were compiled alongside the repertoire data. The T cell repertoires of 666 subjects were profiled by immunosequencing and related to cytomegalovirus serostatus. Among the roughly 400 genotyped donors, 81% belonged to the genetic ancestry cluster associated with self-reported Caucasian donors. The number of donors typed differed by locus, with roughly 620-640 for A, B, C, DRB1 and DQB1, over 500 for DQA1, 606 for DPA1, and roughly 450 for DPB1. In addition to the first cohort of approximately 670 subjects, a separate validation cohort of under 150 different subjects was used. All discovery cohort repertoires had been generated on a single sequencing platform.

Regarding this clone: Its antigen remains unidentified.

Inclusive of the bounding cysteine and phenylalanine, the CDR3 is 17 residues long. Of the read, only the CDR3 DNA is kept; its 51 bases are in frame from base 1. CDR1 and CDR2 are read off the germline V gene as SGHVS and FQNEAQ. V lost 4 bases and J lost 3 bases, and the count of bases not matched to a germline gene is 12. Libraries came from the immunoSEQ multiplex PCR assay. For the multiplex PCR, a mixture combining 60 forward primers for TCR Vbeta segments and 13 reverse primers for TCR Jbeta segments was used. Amplification of the CDR3 region of rearranged TCR beta genes was performed with a multiplex PCR assay on genomic DNA. The amplified TCR beta libraries were sequenced on the Illumina HiSeq System as 87-base-pair reads. The source study handled its data this way. A later analysis tallied about 77 million unique TCR beta chains across the 666 repertoires, and 10 million to 11 million of those chains were shared by two or more donors. Raw reads were error-corrected and collapsed into unique sequences with a nearest-neighbor algorithm that merged closely related sequences to remove PCR and sequencing errors. Alignment of CDR3 sequences to IMGT reference sequences was used to assign V, D and J gene segments. For a sequence to be retained, a match of at least six nucleotides to both a V gene segment and a J gene segment was required. Rearrangements were called productive when the CDR3 lacked stop codons and stayed in frame with V and J; all others were non-productive. CDR3 was defined according to IMGT convention as the region running from the second conserved V-encoded cysteine to the conserved J-encoded phenylalanine. The earlier analysis of about 560 of the donors excluded any sequence lacking an unambiguous match to a single V gene segment. An earlier analysis of 550 to 650 of the donors classified V segments as functional when productive rearrangements were above 56.7% and as segregating when the standard deviation between donors was above 5%. A statistical classification framework was built to diagnose cytomegalovirus status from the catalog of TCR beta chain sequences. V and J gene assignment, in a later analysis, came from comparing TCR nucleotide sequences with IMGT/GENE-DB human TR gene sequences. In a later analysis, CDR3 sequences and most-parsimonious VDJ recombination scenarios were assigned using the TCRdist pipeline. In a later analysis, every TCR beta chain was defined by the combination of its CDR3 amino acid sequence and its V-gene family, and reads without a unique V-gene family were dropped. In a later analysis, around 650 highly shared, low-generation-probability nucleotide sequences were removed to address suspected cross-contamination and a sequencing artifact. In a later analysis, a clonal expansion index was calculated for each public chain from normalized within-repertoire ranks of inferred template counts. In a later analysis, generation probabilities were computed with a VDJ recombination model fitted to out-of-frame rearrangements, and the resulting probabilities were checked against IGoR. A later analysis scored TCR-TCR, TCR-HLA and TCR-CMV co-occurrence with hypergeometric tests, applying a repertoire-size bias correction to TCR pairs. In a later analysis, false discovery rates were estimated by permuting HLA or CMV assignments 20 times. In a later analysis, co-occurring TCRs were grouped using DBSCAN, and TCRdist sequence similarity was added for clustering within HLA-allele-positive subsets. Co-occurrence clustering excluded repertoires with fewer than 30,000 or more than 120,000 public chains, plus five with anomalous nucleotide sharing. TCRdb carries this immuneACCESS record with in-frame sequences only. Its versions omit some clonotypes, under half of them owing to an unresolved V gene in the studies checked, with the rest unexplained. The DNA was the basis for D and trimming; V, J and clone size are from that table. The sample table holds approximately 190,000 clones. Together, the top ten hold about 6% of the sample.

General study outcomes and caveats: A later analysis found that TCR association rates varied across HLA loci, with DRB1 alleles showing the most associated TCRs and HLA-C alleles the fewest. The authors suggested that the approach could potentially be extended to other disease states and immunological phenotypes. In vitro tests confirmed that a few of the cytomegalovirus-associated TCR beta chains recognize cytomegalovirus antigens. Assigning TCR associations to individual alleles was difficult when HLA alleles, especially DR and DQ, strongly co-occurred. In both the original and validation cohorts, the classifier was reported to diagnose cytomegalovirus status with high specificity and sensitivity. Some IMGT-functional V segments, including TRBV6-2 and TRBV6-3, could not be distinguished by the 87-base-pair reads and were therefore excluded. The cohort was sequenced for TCR beta chains only, and without alpha or paired-chain data the features that could be detected were limited. According to a later analysis, parvovirus B19, influenza, CMV and Epstein-Barr virus appeared linked to several top co-occurrence clusters. A later analysis found that most CMV-associated TCR beta chains appeared HLA-restricted, with HLA associations seemingly driven largely by CMV exposure. In a later analysis, more than 15,000 TCR beta sequences were associated with specific HLA alleles at a false discovery rate of 0.05. An association between a missense DCLRE1C variant and V-gene and J-gene trimming of TCR beta chains was found in a later genetic analysis and replicated in an independent cohort. In a later analysis, HLA-associated TCR beta chains were found to be more clonally expanded and to have lower generation probabilities than equally common non-associated chains. Correlated functional status among segregating V segments might reflect linkage disequilibrium, but an unknown experimental factor could not be ruled out. A cluster of highly shared sequence variants was judged likely to represent a technical artifact of the sequencing pipeline. Most TCR sequences were observed very rarely across donors, whereas some public TCRs were present in many individuals. Some 15 rarely observed V segments, including chromosome 9 orphons, were excluded from the earlier analysis of about 500 of the donors because counts were too low. A further reported finding was that TCR beta sequences accurately predicted the HLA-A and HLA-B alleles for most subjects in the first cohort. The only immune exposure information available for the cohort was CMV serostatus. A later genetic analysis reported fewer N-insertions in productive TCRs among donors in an Asian-associated ancestry cluster than the roughly 720-donor mean. An earlier analysis of around 600 of the donors showed that most TCR beta V segments appeared in productive rearrangements either about 87% or about 30% of the time, which broadly matched IMGT annotations. Presence/absence analyses assumed roughly uniform sequencing depth across donors, an assumption that may not hold. In the study, approximately 160 TCR beta chains were listed as associated with cytomegalovirus. Because some donors lacked HLA typing at each locus, the association tests relied only on the typed subset.

In total, over 600 healthy bone marrow donors made up the cohort. Cohort members were all nominally healthy when sampled, although unrecorded immune exposures were likely present. The donor was CMV seronegative and was included in the group of a few hundred seronegative cohort members. A peripheral blood sample was collected from each donor, and TCR beta sequencing was performed on peripheral blood mononuclear cells. The Qiagen DNeasy Blood Extraction Kit was used to extract genomic DNA from the blood cell samples. The sequenced sample consisted of PBMCs. The origin of this receptor is a man aged 30 to 45 in good health and CMV-seronegative. The receptor chain draws on TRBV7-8 and TRBJ2-3; 8 central nucleotides agree with TRBD2. The CDR3 has the sequence CASSSPERESTTDTQYF. Read as DNA, the sequence is TGTGCCAGCAGCTCTCCAGAGCGGGAGTCGACGACAGATACGCAGTATTTT.